The 31 T cell receptor beta chains below all came from one sample that was sequenced in a study of T cell repertoires in cytomegalovirus infection. TCRdb itself ran the reads through MiXCR, one entry per CDR3 protein. The table includes about 740,000 distinct CDR3 sequences, roughly 36% detected once. The sequenced material came from PBMCs. Receptor source: a human donor in good health (CMV status not recorded). Some clones in this sample may be carry-over from other donors' samples.

This sequence joins TRBV10-3 and TRBJ2-7, with 10 bases that match TRBD1. CDR3 length: 13 residues. V lost 8 bases to trimming and J lost 6 bases; unmatched junction nucleotides: 7. In germline, CDR1 is ENHRY, CDR2 SYGVKD. CDR3 in DNA: TGTGCCATCGGGGGGACAGGGGAGGTCGAGCAGTACTTC. Protein: CAIGGTGEVEQYF.

With respect to this clonotype: Since the CDR3 does not end with the conserved phenylalanine or tryptophan, this likely comes from a read error. The chain has TRBV12-3 or TRBV12-4 and TRBJ1-6; D not resolved. Trimming stripped 2 bases from V and 9 bases from J, with 26 bases between. This CDR3 spans 19 amino acids. CDR3 coding DNA: TGTGCCAGCAGTTTAAGCTACAGAGCCTCGCTCGGCGACGCTTCACCCCTCCACGTT. Residues: CASSLSYRASLGDASPLHV.

Concerning this clonotype itself: This likely comes from a read error, as the CDR3 has no conserved phenylalanine or tryptophan at its end. The chain is built from TRBV5-4 and TRBJ2-1, with 12 nucleotides matching TRBD2. Germline V gives CDR1 SGHNT, CDR2 YYREEE (reference sequence). The CDR3 is 15 amino acids. The trim removed 3 bases at V and 9 bases at J, leaving 7 bases unmatched. The CDR3 bases are TGTGCCAGCAGCTCCGGGACTAGCGGGTTGAGTGAGCAGTTCTTA. Translation gives CASSSGTSGLSEQFL.

Regarding this clonotype: Mismatch with germline at one junction end may stem from a read error. The chain combines TRBV7-9 with TRBJ1-4, with a possible D match to TRBD1 (5 bases). The CDR3 runs 17 residues. Looked up from germline, CDR1 is SEHNR and CDR2 is FQNEAQ (reference sequence). Here the CDR3 DNA reads TGTGCCAGCAGCTTAGGCGGAGACAGTCAAACTAATGAACAACTGTTTTTT. Translation gives CASSLGGDSQTNEQLFF.

A few counts support this clonotype. The chain carries TRBV28 and TRBJ1-4; D call uncertain. Per germline, CDR1 MDHEN and CDR2 SYDVKM. This CDR3 is 13 amino acids long. Trimming pared 5 bases from V and 8 bases from J, leaving 12 bases between. This CDR3 reads CASSAPRFEKLFF. DNA for the CDR3: TGTGCCAGCAGTGCGCCTAGATTCGAAAAACTGTTTTTT. The entire variable domain, with the rest obtained from reference TRBV28 and TRBJ1-4, is as follows: DVKVTQSSRYLVKRTGEKVFLECVQDMDHENMFWYRQDPGLGLRLIYFSYDVKMKEKGDIPEGYSVSREKKERFSLILESASTNQTSMYLCASSAPRFEKLFFGSGTQLSVL.

This clonotype was picked up a small number of times. V is TRBV20-1 and J is TRBJ2-1; 9 bases align to TRBD2. V dropped 0 bases and J dropped 6; count of bases not matched to a gene: 6. The germline CDR1 and CDR2 sequences are DFQATT and SNEGSKA (reference sequence). This CDR3 comprises 15 residues. For the CDR3, the DNA is TGCAGTGCTAGAGAAATAGCGGGGGCTGGCAATGAGCAGTTCTTC. This translates into CSAREIAGAGNEQFF.

The chain couples TRBV4-3 to TRBJ2-2; 12 bases line up with TRBD2. The junction had 1 base not matched to a gene; V was cut back by 2 bases and J by 6 bases. The CDR3 is 15 residues long. Germline V lookup: CDR1 LGHNA, CDR2 YSLEER. In DNA, the CDR3 is TGCGCCAGCAGCCAACCTAGCGGGGGGGCCGGGGAGCTGTTTTTT. The encoded protein is CASSQPSGGAGELFF.

This clonotype was recorded a few times. The chain combines TRBV28 with TRBJ2-5, with D perhaps matching TRBD2 (6 bases). Trimming left V 4 bases short and J 1 base short, with 13 bases between. The CDR3 is made up of 15 amino acids. From germline, CDR1 is MDHEN and CDR2 SYDVKM. The CDR3, as DNA: TGTGCCAGCAGTTCAGGCGGGGCGTTCCAAGAGACCCAGTACTTC. As protein: CASSSGGAFQETQYF.

This clonotype occurred a few times. The chain combines TRBV19 with TRBJ1-2; a possible D gene is TRBD1 (6 bases). There are 13 residues in the CDR3. Per germline, CDR1 LNHDA and CDR2 SQIVND (reference sequence). V was clipped by 4 bases and J by 7 bases, with 13 bases between them. The CDR3 protein is CASSTPRGGGYTF. The DNA of the CDR3 is TGTGCCAGTAGTACTCCACGAGGGGGTGGCTACACCTTC.

The V call is TRBV28, the J call TRBJ1-2; no clear D. The CDR3 has 17 amino acids. Per germline, CDR1 MDHEN and CDR2 SYDVKM. With 3 bases removed from V and 3 bases from J, the gap between germline ends came to 20 bases. The CDR3 sequence: CASSFYQRTGRHYGYTF. The CDR3 DNA reads as TGTGCCAGCAGTTTTTACCAACGGACCGGACGGCACTATGGCTACACCTTC.

V usage is TRBV2 and J usage is TRBJ2-5; TRBD2 matches 10 bases. CDR1 SNHLY and CDR2 FYNNEI come from the germline V gene. The V gene end was trimmed by 1 base and the J gene end by 3 bases; junction bases not matched to a gene: 5. This CDR3 is built from 16 residues. This CDR3 is CASSEGSGGIKETQYF. The DNA of the CDR3 is TGTGCCAGCAGTGAAGGTAGCGGGGGGATTAAAGAGACCCAGTACTTC.

V gene TRBV29-1 combines with J gene TRBJ2-2; the D gene is possibly TRBD2 (5 bases). The germline V and J ends were trimmed by 7 bases and 5 bases, with 17 bases remaining between them. The germline V gene has CDR1 SQVTM and CDR2 ANQGSEA. The CDR3 has 14 residues. DNA of the CDR3: TGCAGCGCTGGACCGGGATCGAGGACCGGGGAGCTGTTTTTT. Translating gives CSAGPGSRTGELFF.

This clonotype was seen a single time. The V and J genes are TRBV20-1 and TRBJ2-7; TRBD1 or TRBD2 may be the D gene (5 bases each). CDR1 is DFQATT, CDR2 SNEGSKA, per germline (reference sequence). The CDR3 has 14 amino acids. With 3 bases removed from V and 7 bases from J, the gap between germline ends came to 19 bases. CDR3 coding DNA: TGCAGTGCTAGGGCCGGGACGGTGGGATGGGAGCAGTACTTC. Its translation is CSARAGTVGWEQYF.

This clonotype was detected only once. The chain recombines TRBV20-1 with TRBJ1-5; D gene unclear. CDR1 DFQATT and CDR2 SNEGSKA come from the germline V gene (reference sequence). This CDR3 region has 15 residues. Trimming removed 1 base from V and 1 base from J, with 11 bases in between. CDR3 coding DNA: TGCAGTGCTAGAGGCGGCACCTCGAGCAATCAGCCCCAGCATTTT. Encoded protein: CSARGGTSSNQPQHF.

In DNA, the CDR3 is TGTGCCACCAGCAGAGATCGAGGGGGAGGGGCGAACACCGGGGAGCTGTTTTTT. Its translation: CATSRDRGGGANTGELFF. The chain couples TRBV15 to TRBJ2-2, with D maybe TRBD2 (7 bases). The CDR3 is 18 amino acids. V shed 0 bases and J shed 0 bases, with 14 bases lying between them. The germline CDR1 and CDR2 sequences are LNHNV and YYDKDF (reference sequence).

With respect to this clonotype: This may stem from a read error, because a much larger clone lies one nucleotide away. The chain links TRBV7-6 to TRBJ1-2; TRBD1 matches 10 bases. Germline CDR1 is SGHVS and CDR2 is FNYEAQ. The CDR3 extends over 14 amino acids. The CDR3 sequence: CSSSPTGGLDGYTF. In nucleotides, the CDR3 is TGTTCCAGCAGCCCGACAGGGGGCTTGGATGGCTACACCTTC.

This clonotype was counted many times. The chain combines TRBV6-5 with TRBJ1-2; D remains ambiguous. Germline CDR1 reads MNHEY; CDR2 reads SVGAGI. Trimming cost V 0 bases and J 5 bases, with 10 bases left between them. The CDR3 is 14 residues long. CDR3 loop: CASSYSPGPYGYTF. The CDR3, as DNA: TGTGCCAGCAGTTACTCCCCAGGCCCGTATGGCTACACCTTC.

The genes are TRBV10-3 and TRBJ1-1; unclear D gene. The germline CDR1 and CDR2 sequences are ENHRY and SYGVKD. This CDR3 contains 16 residues. V lost 3 bases to trimming and J lost 4 bases, with 18 bases between them. CDR3 nucleotides: TGTGCCATCAGTGATCCCCCGGGAGGGAAGGGCACTGAAGCTTTCTTT. Translating it yields CAISDPPGGKGTEAFF.

The gene calls are TRBV11-2 and TRBJ1-4; no definite D call. Between the trimmed V and J ends, which lost 0 bases and 7 bases, there was a span of 9 bases. Germline V gives CDR1 SGHAT, CDR2 FQNNGV. CDR3 length: 14 amino acids. The chain's CDR3 is CASSLDPSGEKLFF. The CDR3 nucleotides are TGTGCCAGCAGCTTAGATCCCAGCGGTGAAAAACTGTTTTTT. Full variable domain (rest looked up from reference TRBV11-2 and TRBJ1-4): EAGVAQSPRYKIIEKRQSVAFWCNPISGHATLYWYQQILGQGPKLLIQFQNNGVVDDSQLPKDRFSAERLKGVDSTLKIQPAKLEDSAVYLCASSLDPSGEKLFFGSGTQLSVL.

This clonotype was seen a handful of times. This chain connects TRBV15 to TRBJ2-7; the match to TRBD1 covers 8 bases. Trimming cost V 6 bases and J 0 bases; bases outside gene matches: 7. This CDR3 has 15 amino acids. Looked up from germline, CDR1 is LNHNV and CDR2 is YYDKDF (reference sequence). CDR3: CATRPTGTGSYEQYF. For the CDR3, the DNA is TGTGCCACCAGACCCACCGGGACAGGCTCCTACGAGCAGTACTTC.

This clonotype was counted a few times. V gene TRBV28 combines with J gene TRBJ1-6; TRBD1 agrees at 8 bases. CDR1 and CDR2 from the germline V gene are MDHEN and SYDVKM. The CDR3 is 15 residues long. J gave up 8 bases and V 5 bases, and 8 bases lay outside the gene matches. The CDR3 region is CASSPPAGGYSPLHF. CDR3 DNA: TGTGCCAGCAGTCCCCCCGCAGGGGGCTATTCACCCCTCCACTTT.

There are many counts of this clonotype. The rearrangement joins TRBV7-2 to TRBJ2-7; D remains unclear. CDR1 and CDR2 from the germline V gene are SGHTA and FQGNSA. V lost 2 bases and J 0 bases, leaving 5 bases between the germline ends. The CDR3 consists of 13 residues. This CDR3 reads CASSLYSSYEQYF. CDR3 coding DNA: TGTGCCAGCAGCTTATATAGCTCCTACGAGCAGTACTTC.

This clonotype has just a few counts. The J gene is TRBJ2-7, the V gene TRBV10-3; D ambiguous. Germline V gives CDR1 ENHRY, CDR2 SYGVKD. CDR3 size: 15 residues. With 3 bases removed from V and 2 bases from J, the gap between germline ends came to 14 bases. DNA for the CDR3: TGTGCCATCAGTGAAGGCGGAGACATCACCTACGAGCAGTACTTC. It encodes CAISEGGDITYEQYF.

CDR3 protein: CASSLTGQGAWGNSPLHF. In DNA, the CDR3 is TGTGCCAGCAGTTTAACGGGACAGGGGGCTTGGGGTAATTCACCCCTCCACTTT. This chain connects TRBV28 to TRBJ1-6; 12 positions agree with TRBD1. The germline gives CDR1 MDHEN, CDR2 SYDVKM. The junction had 8 bases not matched to a gene; V was cut back by 2 bases and J by 6 bases. CDR3 size: 18 residues.

This chain links TRBV20-1 with TRBJ2-1; 7 bases map to TRBD2. V lost 4 bases, J lost 2 bases, and 5 bases stayed unmatched. The CDR3 covers 14 residues. Germline V gives CDR1 DFQATT, CDR2 SNEGSKA (reference sequence). The CDR3 region is CSAMERETYNEQFF. The CDR3 DNA is TGCAGTGCTATGGAGCGGGAAACCTACAATGAGCAGTTCTTC.

The CDR3 nucleotides read TGCAGTGCTCGTTCCGCTAGCGGGAGCAGAGGTTTGAATGAGCAGTTCTTC. Translated, it gives CSARSASGSRGLNEQFF. The chain joins TRBV20-1 to TRBJ2-1, with TRBD2 identical over 10 bases. The CDR3 covers 17 residues. V lost 5 bases and J lost 7; bases outside the gene matches: 17. CDR1 DFQATT and CDR2 SNEGSKA come from the germline V gene (reference sequence).

This clonotype was counted at least ten times. This sequence joins TRBV28 and TRBJ1-2, with D maybe TRBD1 (5 bases). Trimming took 5 bases from V and 4 from J, leaving 17 bases between them. The V gene's germline CDR1 is MDHEN and CDR2 SYDVKM. This CDR3 has 15 amino acids. The CDR3 sequence: CASSLSGRVPYGYTF. The CDR3 DNA sequence: TGTGCCAGCAGTCTCTCCGGCAGGGTGCCCTATGGCTACACCTTC.

There are a few counts of this clonotype. The chain is built from TRBV12-3 or TRBV12-4 and TRBJ2-5; a possible D gene is TRBD2 (5 bases). The CDR3 is 15 amino acids. V shed 6 bases and J shed 5 bases, with 19 bases lying between them. The CDR3 protein is CASRTGKVHGETQYF. In DNA, the CDR3 is TGTGCCAGCAGGACGGGAAAGGTTCACGGGGAGACCCAGTACTTC.

This clonotype has a handful of counts. V and J are TRBV6-5 and TRBJ1-2; 7 bases line up with TRBD1. CDR1 is MNHEY, CDR2 SVGAGI, per germline. CDR3 size: 16 residues. The V segment lost 4 bases and the J segment 7 bases; nucleotides outside the gene matches: 15. CDR3 residues: CASSSSLKRAGGGYTF. The DNA of the CDR3 is TGTGCCAGCAGTTCCTCCCTTAAAAGGGCAGGGGGTGGCTACACCTTC.

The rearrangement links TRBV12-3 or TRBV12-4 to TRBJ1-6, with D tentatively TRBD1 (5 bases). V was clipped by 6 bases and J by 9 bases, with 9 bases between them. There are 12 residues in the CDR3. The CDR3 region is CASRAGTSPLHF. As DNA, the CDR3 is TGTGCCAGCAGAGCCGGGACTTCACCCCTCCACTTT.

V gene TRBV20-1 combines with J gene TRBJ1-2; D might be TRBD1 (6 bases). The CDR3 is 11 residues long. Trimming stripped 5 bases from V and 7 bases from J, with 11 bases between. Per germline, CDR1 DFQATT and CDR2 SNEGSKA (reference sequence). CDR3 DNA: TGCAGTGCTCACATCAGGGGTGGCTACACCTTC. The encoded protein is CSAHIRGGYTF.